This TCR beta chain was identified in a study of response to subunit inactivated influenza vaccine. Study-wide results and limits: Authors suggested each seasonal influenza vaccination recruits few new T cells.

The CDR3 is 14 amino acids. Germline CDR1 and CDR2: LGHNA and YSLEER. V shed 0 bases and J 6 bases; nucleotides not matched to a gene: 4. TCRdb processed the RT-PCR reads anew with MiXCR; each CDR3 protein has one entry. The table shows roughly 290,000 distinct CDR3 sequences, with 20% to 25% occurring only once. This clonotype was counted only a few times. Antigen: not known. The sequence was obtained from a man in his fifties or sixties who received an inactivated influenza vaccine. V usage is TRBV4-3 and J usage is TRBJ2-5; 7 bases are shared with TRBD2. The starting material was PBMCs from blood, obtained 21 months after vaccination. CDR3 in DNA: TGCGCCAGCAGCCAAGATAGCGGGCTCCAGACCCAGTACTTC. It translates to CASSQDSGLQTQYF.